These 13 T cell receptor beta chains were all obtained from the same sample, sequenced in a study of shared clonotypes between healthy human individuals. Libraries were prepared by immunoSEQ multiplex PCR; TCRdb keeps only in-frame clonotypes and omits some of them. The sample holds hundreds of thousands of clones, about 98% seen once. Naive CD8 cells comprised CD45RO-negative, CCR7-positively selected cells, excluding terminally differentiated effector memory CD45RA+ cells. The sample was naive CD8+ T cells sorted from blood. Every receptor here comes from a man younger than 45 in good health.

The CDR3 DNA reads as TGTGCCAGCAGCCCGACTAGCGCCGCCTACGAGCAGTACTTC. Translating it yields CASSPTSAAYEQYF. The chain carries TRBV5-6 and TRBJ2-7; 8 bases align to TRBD2. This CDR3 is built from 14 residues. The V and J ends lost 4 bases and 2 bases, in that order; junction bases with no gene match: 5. The germline CDR1 and CDR2 sequences are SGHDT and YYEEEE.

This rearrangement joins TRBV4-1 to TRBJ1-5; unclear D gene. The germline gives CDR1 MGHRA, CDR2 YSYEKL. The CDR3 loop spans 15 amino acids. V was pared by 6 bases and J by 0 bases, with 12 bases between. The CDR3 DNA follows: TGCGCCAGCAGGCAGACGGAGTATAGCAATCAGCCCCAGCATTTT. Protein: CASRQTEYSNQPQHF.

The chain recombines TRBV19 with TRBJ2-7; tentative D call: TRBD1 (6 bases). Trimming pared 4 bases from V and 5 bases from J, leaving 12 bases between. The CDR3 sequence is 13 residues long. The V gene's germline CDR1 is LNHDA and CDR2 SQIVND (reference sequence). CDR3 DNA: TGTGCCAGTAGTAGCAGGGGCGCGCACGAGCAGTACTTC. Amino acids: CASSSRGAHEQYF.

The chain recombines TRBV2 with TRBJ2-7; D gene unclear. The CDR3 is 11 residues long. Trimming took off 2 bases at V and 4 bases at J, with 3 bases between the two ends. Germline V CDR1 and CDR2: SNHLY, FYNNEI. The DNA of the CDR3 is TGTGCCAGCAGTGAACAGTACGAGCAGTACTTC. This translates into CASSEQYEQYF.

V is TRBV5-6 and J is TRBJ2-1; 7 nucleotides match TRBD1. The CDR3 extends over 14 amino acids. Germline V gives CDR1 SGHDT, CDR2 YYEEEE. V lost 1 base to trimming and J lost 6 bases; unmatched junction nucleotides: 4. The CDR3 DNA reads as TGTGCCAGCAGCTTGAGGGACAGTTCCAATGAGCAGTTCTTC. Translated, it gives CASSLRDSSNEQFF.

The chain uses TRBV7-9 and TRBJ2-1; 10 positions agree with TRBD1. Germline V gives CDR1 SEHNR, CDR2 FQNEAQ (reference sequence). Trimming took 9 bases from V and 8 from J; bases not matched to a gene: 7. CDR3 size: 13 residues. DNA for the CDR3: TGTGCCAGTTGGGACAGGGGTGTCGATGAGCAGTTCTTC. This gives the protein CASWDRGVDEQFF.

Regarding this clone: Other DNA sequences in this sample translate to the same CDR3. The chain is built from TRBV9 and TRBJ2-1; 16 bases line up with TRBD2. The junction had 0 bases not matched to a gene; V was cut back by 2 bases and J by 7 bases. CDR1 is SGDLS and CDR2 is YYNGEE in the germline V gene. The CDR3 contains 15 residues. The CDR3 coding sequence is TGTGCCAGCAGCGTGGGACTAGCGGGAGGGAATGAGCAGTTCTTC. It yields the protein CASSVGLAGGNEQFF.

The rearrangement uses TRBV7-9 and TRBJ2-1, with D possibly TRBD2 on 5 matching bases. Trimming removed 2 bases at V and 1 base at J, with 12 bases between. Germline CDR1 reads SEHNR; CDR2 reads FQNEAQ (reference sequence). This CDR3 is built from 16 residues. The CDR3: CASSLPAAGSYNEQFF. The CDR3 DNA follows: TGTGCCAGCAGCTTACCAGCGGCAGGATCCTACAATGAGCAGTTCTTC.

The chain recombines TRBV4-1 with TRBJ2-4; TRBD1 is a possible D gene (5 bases). There are 16 residues in the CDR3. The germline V and J ends were trimmed by 0 bases and 0 bases, with 9 bases remaining between them. Germline V gene sequence: CDR1 MGHRA, CDR2 YSYEKL. Written as DNA, the CDR3 is TGCGCCAGCAGCCAAGAAAGGGGATTAGCCAAAAACATTCAGTACTTC. Its protein is CASSQERGLAKNIQYF.

This clone showed up just once. The chain is built from TRBV7-8 and TRBJ2-1; 10 bases are a match to TRBD2. Germline V lookup: CDR1 SGHVS, CDR2 FQNEAQ. J lost 1 base, V lost 10 bases, and 7 bases had no gene match. The length of the CDR3 is 15 residues. CDR3 sequence: CAIRTSGYSYNEQFF. The CDR3 nucleotides read TGTGCCATCCGGACTAGCGGTTATTCCTACAATGAGCAGTTCTTC.

This clone was observed a single time. The V call is TRBV18, the J call TRBJ1-1, with 8 bases identical to TRBD1. The J segment lost 8 bases and the V segment lost 0 bases, leaving 5 bases of the junction unmatched. Per the germline V gene, CDR1 is KGHSH and CDR2 is LQKENI. This CDR3 contains 14 residues. CDR3 DNA: TGTGCCAGCTCACCACCTGGGACAGGAGACGAAGCTTTCTTT. Protein sequence: CASSPPGTGDEAFF.

This chain links TRBV5-1 with TRBJ2-1; D could derive from TRBD1 or TRBD2 (5 bases each). Germline V gene lookup returns CDR1 SGHRS and CDR2 YFSETQ. V lost 1 base and J lost 5, with 22 bases in between. The CDR3 loop spans 18 amino acids. CDR3 sequence (DNA): TGCGCCAGCAGCTTGCTGGGACCCCCGGGATTAGGGCACAATGAGCAGTTCTTC. Amino acids: CASSLLGPPGLGHNEQFF.

The CDR3 region has the DNA TGTGCCAGCAGCTACAGTACTAGCACAGATACGCAGTATTTT. Translating it yields CASSYSTSTDTQYF. The genes are TRBV13 and TRBJ2-3; no clear D. The CDR3 consists of 14 residues. In germline, CDR1 is PRHDT, CDR2 FYEKMQ (reference sequence). Trimming shortened V by 4 bases and J by 0 bases, and 8 bases separated the two germline ends.